This TCR beta chain appears in the sequencing data of a study of hypomethylating agent response in myelodysplastic syndrome. Overall study results and limits: Shared GLIPH2 clusters possibly recognizing novel MDS antigens remain unconfirmed. Across all patients and within response groups, hypomethylating treatment left richness, diversity and clonality without significant change.

On this clone: The antigen remains undetermined.

Assay: immunoSEQ multiplex PCR; the TCRdb copy retains only in-frame clones and omits some. The sample has approximately 6,800 clones; around nine tenths are singletons. The CDR3 contains 16 residues. The germline V gene has CDR1 SQVTM and CDR2 ANQGSEA. V was pared by 3 bases and J by 3 bases, with 18 bases between. The specimen was bone marrow, collected before or after starting hypomethylating agent treatment for myelodysplastic syndrome (not recorded which). The source is a human donor with myelodysplastic syndrome. The chain is built from TRBV29-1 and TRBJ2-1, with TRBD1 as a possible D gene (7 bases). The CDR3 bases are TGCAGCGTTGAGAGAGGGCGGGACAGTGACTACAATGAGCAGTTCTTC. Amino acids: CSVERGRDSDYNEQFF.